The 4 T cell receptor beta chains in this list originate from one sample, sequenced in a study of a mutant IDH1 vaccine in newly diagnosed glioma. Time point meaning: week 47, end of study. A 20-mer mutant IDH1 peptide at 300 ug was injected subcutaneously with topical imiquimod. The repertoire was sequenced with immunoSEQ multiplex PCR; TCRdb's copy has only in-frame clones and lacks some. The data contain tens of thousands of clones, roughly 80% of them singletons. These receptors have no identified antigens. The material sequenced was PBMCs, taken from a glioma patient whose treatment included an IDH1 peptide vaccine. These receptors came from a man in his fifties with glioma.

This clone was detected only a few times. The genes are TRBV4-1 and TRBJ1-5; D remains ambiguous. Germline CDR1 and CDR2: MGHRA and YSYEKL. The CDR3 is made up of 15 amino acids. Trimming took off 1 base at V and 0 bases at J, with 7 bases between the two ends. The CDR3 DNA sequence: TGCGCCAGCAGCCAAGCTGTGAATAGCAATCAGCCCCAGCATTTT. Its translation: CASSQAVNSNQPQHF.

DNA for the CDR3: TGTGCCAGCAGCCTGAACTCTGGAAACACCATATATTTT. Translated: CASSLNSGNTIYF. The chain employs TRBV9 and TRBJ1-3; D ambiguous. This CDR3 spans 13 amino acids. Trimming removed 4 bases at V and 0 bases at J, with 5 bases between. Germline V gene lookup returns CDR1 SGDLS and CDR2 YYNGEE.

The chain employs TRBV5-1 and TRBJ1-4, with a tentative D call TRBD1 (5 bases). Germline V gives CDR1 SGHRS, CDR2 YFSETQ. This CDR3 has 17 residues. Deletions cut 0 bases from V and 1 base from J, with 13 bases between. The CDR3 region has the DNA TGCGCCAGCAGCTTGGGATCCACTGGGGGAACTAATGAAAAACTGTTTTTT. As protein: CASSLGSTGGTNEKLFF.

This clone has only a few counts. The chain is built from TRBV4-1 and TRBJ2-5, with TRBD2 matching over 10 bases. The CDR3 is 13 amino acids. V gave up 2 bases and J gave up 6 bases; unmatched junction bases: 0. The germline CDR1 and CDR2 sequences are MGHRA and YSYEKL. The CDR3 sequence: CASSQTSGKTQYF. CDR3 DNA: TGCGCCAGCAGCCAAACTAGCGGGAAGACCCAGTACTTC.